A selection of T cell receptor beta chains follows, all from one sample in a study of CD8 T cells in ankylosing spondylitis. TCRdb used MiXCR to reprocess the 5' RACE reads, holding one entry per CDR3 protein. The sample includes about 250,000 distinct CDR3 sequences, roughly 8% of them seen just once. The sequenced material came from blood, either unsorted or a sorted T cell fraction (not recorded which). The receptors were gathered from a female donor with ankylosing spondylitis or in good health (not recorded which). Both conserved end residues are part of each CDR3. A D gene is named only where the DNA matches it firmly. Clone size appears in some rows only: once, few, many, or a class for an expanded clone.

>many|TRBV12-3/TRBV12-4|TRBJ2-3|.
CASSQGGGTDTQYF
TGTGCCAGCAGCCAGGGTGGGGGCACAGATACGCAGTATTTT
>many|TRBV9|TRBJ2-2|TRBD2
CASSVGESGISTGELFF
TGTGCCAGCAGCGTAGGGGAAAGCGGGATTTCCACCGGGGAGCTGTTTTTT
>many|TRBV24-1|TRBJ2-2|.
CATSNRDGELFF
TGTGCCACCAGTAACAGGGACGGGGAGCTGTTTTTT
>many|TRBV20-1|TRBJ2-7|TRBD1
CSAPVQGVGHEQYF
TGCAGTGCTCCCGTTCAGGGGGTCGGCCACGAGCAGTACTTC
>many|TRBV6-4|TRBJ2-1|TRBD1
CASSNLPGQGLQEQFF
TGTGCCAGCAGTAACTTACCGGGACAGGGTCTACAAGAGCAGTTCTTC
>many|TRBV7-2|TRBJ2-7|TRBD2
CASSIQPTSGSGYEQYF
TGTGCCAGCAGCATCCAACCGACTAGCGGGAGCGGCTACGAGCAGTACTTC
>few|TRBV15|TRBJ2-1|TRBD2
CATSRDFGLAEPSEQFF
TGTGCCACCAGCAGAGATTTTGGACTAGCAGAGCCTAGTGAGCAGTTCTTC
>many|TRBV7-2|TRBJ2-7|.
CASSFSINYEQYF
TGTGCCAGCAGCTTTAGTATAAACTACGAGCAGTACTTC
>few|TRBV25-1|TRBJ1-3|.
CASTSGNTIYF
TGTGCCAGCACGAGTGGAAACACCATATATTTT
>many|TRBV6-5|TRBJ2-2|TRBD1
CASSYLLQGVLTGELFF
TGTGCCAGCAGTTATCTGTTACAGGGGGTGCTGACCGGGGAGCTGTTTTTT
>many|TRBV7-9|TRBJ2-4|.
CASSPLPGRNIQYF
TGTGCCAGCAGCCCCCTACCTGGGAGAAACATTCAGTACTTC
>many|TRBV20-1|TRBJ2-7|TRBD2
CSAPGTSDLEQYF
TGCAGTGCTCCCGGGACTAGCGACTTGGAGCAGTACTTC
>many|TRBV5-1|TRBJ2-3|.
CASSPRQWEDTQYF
TGCGCCAGCAGCCCAAGACAGTGGGAAGATACGCAGTATTTT
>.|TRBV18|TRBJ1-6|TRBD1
CASSPQIGSQIRTGDSPLHF
TGTGCCAGCTCACCACAAATTGGCTCCCAAATTCGGACAGGGGATTCACCCCTCCACTTT
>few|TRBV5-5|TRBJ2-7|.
CASSLQGSPYEQYF
TGTGCCAGCAGCTTGCAGGGTTCCCCCTACGAGCAGTACTTC
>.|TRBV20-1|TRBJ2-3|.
CSAPRPLSGDGGDTQYF
TGCAGTGCTCCCCGACCTCTATCTGGGGATGGGGGAGATACGCAGTATTTT
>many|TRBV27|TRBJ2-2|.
CASSSGWEDGELFF
TGTGCCAGCAGTTCAGGGTGGGAGGACGGGGAGCTGTTTTTT
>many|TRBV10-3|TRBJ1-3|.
CASDDPAGARGNTIYF
TGTGCCTCGGACGATCCAGCGGGGGCGCGGGGAAACACCATATATTTT
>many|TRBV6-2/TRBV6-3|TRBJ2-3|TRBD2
CASSAGVATDTQYF
TGTGCCAGCAGTGCGGGGGTTGCAACAGATACGCAGTATTTT
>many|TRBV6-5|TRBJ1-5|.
CASSYSIVAQPQHF
TGTGCCAGCAGTTACTCGATCGTAGCTCAGCCCCAGCATTTT
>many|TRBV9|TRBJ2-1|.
CASSVGGGGSYNEQFF
TGTGCCAGCAGCGTAGGGGGAGGGGGCTCCTACAATGAGCAGTTCTTC
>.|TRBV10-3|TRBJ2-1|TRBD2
CAISATSDYNEQFF
TGTGCCATCAGTGCCACTAGCGACTACAATGAGCAGTTCTTC
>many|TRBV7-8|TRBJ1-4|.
CASSLPATGPQDEKLFF
TGTGCCAGCAGCTTACCAGCGACCGGGCCCCAGGACGAAAAACTGTTTTTT
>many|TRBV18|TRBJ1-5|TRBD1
CASSPPGQGVVGQPQHF
TGTGCCAGCTCACCCCCGGGACAGGGAGTCGTGGGTCAGCCCCAGCATTTT
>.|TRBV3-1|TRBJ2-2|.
CASSQSGRTGELFF
TGTGCCAGCAGCCAGAGCGGAAGGACCGGGGAGCTGTTTTTT
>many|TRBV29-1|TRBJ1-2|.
CSAVGQGQTNYGYTF
TGCAGCGCCGTCGGGCAGGGCCAGACTAACTATGGCTACACCTTC
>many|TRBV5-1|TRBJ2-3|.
CASSLRKGTRDTQYF
TGCGCCAGCAGCTTGAGAAAGGGGACGCGGGATACGCAGTATTTT
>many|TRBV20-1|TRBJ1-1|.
CSASTLAEAFF
TGCAGTGCTAGCACATTAGCTGAAGCTTTCTTT
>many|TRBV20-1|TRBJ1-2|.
CSAIPDSTSAGYTF
TGCAGTGCCATCCCCGACAGTACCTCCGCCGGCTACACCTTC
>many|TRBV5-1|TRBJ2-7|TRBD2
CASSLTAGLSEQYF
TGCGCCAGCAGCTTGACGGCGGGACTATCCGAGCAGTACTTC
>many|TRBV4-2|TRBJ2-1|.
CASSQISGYNEQFF
TGTGCCAGCAGCCAAATCAGCGGGTACAATGAGCAGTTCTTC